This is a list of T cell receptor beta chains from one sample in a study of cytomegalovirus exposure and HLA in healthy donors. Clones were sequenced by immunoSEQ multiplex PCR, and TCRdb holds only the in-frame ones, with some missing. The sample holds 150,000 or so clones, more than 60% seen once. Input material: PBMCs. These TCRs come from a man aged 25-45 years in good health and CMV-seropositive. CDR3s leave out the opening cysteine and the closing phenylalanine or tryptophan. The order of the fields is clone size, J gene, V gene, D gene, CDR3 protein. The D gene is left open where the match is weak. The size field is filled for only some rows; it gives once, few, many or a size class.

>.|TRBJ1-5|TRBV6-6|TRBD1
ASSLDRAQPQH
>.|TRBJ2-3|TRBV30|.
ARNGGGITDTQY
>.|TRBJ1-5|TRBV15|.
ATSRDRSQPQH
>.|TRBJ1-1|TRBV11-2|.
ASRSGYTEAF
>.|TRBJ2-5|TRBV15|.
ATSRPDSKETQY
>few|TRBJ2-5|TRBV4-1|.
ASSQEGETQY
>.|TRBJ1-2|TRBV6-1|.
ALRLEHNYGYT
>.|TRBJ2-6|TRBV7-9|.
ASSSAGVTGANVLT
>few|TRBJ2-7|TRBV10-3|TRBD1
AIEGQGSYEQY
>.|TRBJ2-7|TRBV6-5|.
ASRSPPISEQY
>few|TRBJ2-7|TRBV27|.
ASSSGYSYEQY
>few|TRBJ2-5|TRBV18|TRBD1
ASSPPGQGGKTQY
>.|TRBJ2-5|TRBV5-1|TRBD1
ASYAELGTGGETQY
>.|TRBJ1-1|TRBV7-7|.
ASSRSPGSTEAF
>.|TRBJ2-7|TRBV4-1|.
ASSQSGWDEQY